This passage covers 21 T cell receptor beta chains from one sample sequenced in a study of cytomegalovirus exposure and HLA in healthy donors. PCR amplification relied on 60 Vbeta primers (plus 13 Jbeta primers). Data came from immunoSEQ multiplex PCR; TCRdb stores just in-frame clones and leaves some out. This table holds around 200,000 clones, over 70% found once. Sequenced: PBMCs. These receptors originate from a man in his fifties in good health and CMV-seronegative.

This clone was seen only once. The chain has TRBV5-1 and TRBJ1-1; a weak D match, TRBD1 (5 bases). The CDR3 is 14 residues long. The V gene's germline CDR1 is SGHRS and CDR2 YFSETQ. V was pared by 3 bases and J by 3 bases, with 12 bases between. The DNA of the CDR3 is TGCGCCAGCAGCTGGAGGGACCGGGACACTGAAGCTTTCTTT. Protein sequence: CASSWRDRDTEAFF.

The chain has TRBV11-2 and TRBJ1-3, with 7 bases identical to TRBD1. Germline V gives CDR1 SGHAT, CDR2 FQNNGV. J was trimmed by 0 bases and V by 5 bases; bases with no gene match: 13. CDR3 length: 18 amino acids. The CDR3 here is CASSLSQGQRYSGNTIYF. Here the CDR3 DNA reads TGTGCCAGCAGCCTTAGCCAGGGACAGAGATACTCTGGAAACACCATATATTTT.

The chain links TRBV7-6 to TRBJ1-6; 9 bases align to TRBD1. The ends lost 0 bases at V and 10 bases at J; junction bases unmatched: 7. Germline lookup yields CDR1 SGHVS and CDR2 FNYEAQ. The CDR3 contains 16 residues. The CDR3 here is CASSLAPGQGGSPLHF. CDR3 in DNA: TGTGCCAGCAGCTTAGCACCGGGACAGGGAGGCTCACCCCTCCACTTT.

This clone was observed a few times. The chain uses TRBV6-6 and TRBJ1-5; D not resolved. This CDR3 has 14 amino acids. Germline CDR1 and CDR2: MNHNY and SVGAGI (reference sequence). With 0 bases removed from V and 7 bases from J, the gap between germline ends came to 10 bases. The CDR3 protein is CASSYSSPGQPQHF. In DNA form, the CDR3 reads TGTGCCAGCAGTTACTCGAGTCCCGGGCAGCCCCAGCATTTT.

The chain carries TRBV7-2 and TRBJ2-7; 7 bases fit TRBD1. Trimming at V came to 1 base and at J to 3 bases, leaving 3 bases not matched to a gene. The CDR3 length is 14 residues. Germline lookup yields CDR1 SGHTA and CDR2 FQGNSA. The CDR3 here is CASSLEPGGYEQYF. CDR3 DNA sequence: TGTGCCAGCAGCTTAGAACCAGGGGGCTACGAGCAGTACTTC.

DNA for the CDR3: TGTGCCAGCAGTCCGGACAGGCCCTTTGGGAAACTGTTTTTT. Amino acid sequence: CASSPDRPFGKLFF. The J gene is TRBJ1-4, the V gene TRBV7-8; TRBD1 matches 7 bases. Germline CDR1 and CDR2: SGHVS and FQNEAQ. The length of the CDR3 is 14 residues. V lost 6 bases, J lost 11 bases, and 12 bases stayed unmatched.

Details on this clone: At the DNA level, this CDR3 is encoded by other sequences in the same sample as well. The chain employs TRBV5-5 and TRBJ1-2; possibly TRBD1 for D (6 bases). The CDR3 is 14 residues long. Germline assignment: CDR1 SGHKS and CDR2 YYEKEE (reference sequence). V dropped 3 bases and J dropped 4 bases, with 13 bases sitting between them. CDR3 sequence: CASSSGQLGYGYTF. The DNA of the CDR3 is TGTGCCAGCAGCTCTGGACAGCTCGGCTATGGCTACACCTTC.

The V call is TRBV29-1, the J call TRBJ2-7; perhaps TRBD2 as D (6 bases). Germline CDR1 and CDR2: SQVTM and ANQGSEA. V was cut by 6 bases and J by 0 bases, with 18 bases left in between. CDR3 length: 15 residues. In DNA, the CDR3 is TGCAGCGTGTACCTCTGGGGGGATTCCTCCTACGAGCAGTACTTC. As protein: CSVYLWGDSSYEQYF.

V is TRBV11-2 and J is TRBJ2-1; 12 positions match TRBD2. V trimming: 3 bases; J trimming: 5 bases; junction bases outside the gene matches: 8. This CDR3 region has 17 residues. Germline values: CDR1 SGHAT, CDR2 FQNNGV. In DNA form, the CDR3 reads TGTGCCAGCAGCTTGTCTAGCGGGGGGGCGAAGGACAATGAGCAGTTCTTC. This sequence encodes CASSLSSGGAKDNEQFF.

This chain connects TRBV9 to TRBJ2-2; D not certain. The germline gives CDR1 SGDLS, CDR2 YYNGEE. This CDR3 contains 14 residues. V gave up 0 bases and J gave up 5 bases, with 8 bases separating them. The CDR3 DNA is TGTGCCAGCAGCGTAGCTCAGTCTACCGGGGAGCTGTTTTTT. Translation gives CASSVAQSTGELFF.

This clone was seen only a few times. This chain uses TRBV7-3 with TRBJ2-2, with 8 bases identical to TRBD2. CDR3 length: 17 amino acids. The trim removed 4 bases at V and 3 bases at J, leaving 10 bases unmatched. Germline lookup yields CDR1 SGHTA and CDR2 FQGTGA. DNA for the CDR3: TGTGCCAGCAGCTCTCGGACTAGCTTTTTCGACACCGGGGAGCTGTTTTTT. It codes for CASSSRTSFFDTGELFF.

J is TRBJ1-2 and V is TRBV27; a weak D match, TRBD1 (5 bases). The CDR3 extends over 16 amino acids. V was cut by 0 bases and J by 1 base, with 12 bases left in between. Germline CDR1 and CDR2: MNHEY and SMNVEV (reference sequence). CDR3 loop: CASSLSGQRINYGYTF. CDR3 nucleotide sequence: TGTGCCAGCAGTTTATCGGGGCAAAGAATTAACTATGGCTACACCTTC.

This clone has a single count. The CDR3 nucleotides read TGCGCCAGCAGCCAATTAGGGAGGGGACAGGGTGCAGATACGCAGTATTTT. Its translation is CASSQLGRGQGADTQYF. The chain couples TRBV4-1 to TRBJ2-3; TRBD1 matches 9 bases. The CDR3 loop spans 17 amino acids. V lost 2 bases to trimming and J lost 4 bases; unmatched junction nucleotides: 10. In germline, CDR1 is MGHRA, CDR2 YSYEKL.

The CDR3 bases are TGTGCCAGCAGCCAAGGGGTCCCGGGGAGTTCACCCCTCCACTTT. Its protein is CASSQGVPGSSPLHF. The chain combines TRBV4-2 with TRBJ1-6; D gene unclear. Looked up from germline, CDR1 is LGHNA and CDR2 is YNFKEQ. The CDR3 length is 15 residues. The V end was cut by 1 base, the J end by 9 bases, with 13 bases between.

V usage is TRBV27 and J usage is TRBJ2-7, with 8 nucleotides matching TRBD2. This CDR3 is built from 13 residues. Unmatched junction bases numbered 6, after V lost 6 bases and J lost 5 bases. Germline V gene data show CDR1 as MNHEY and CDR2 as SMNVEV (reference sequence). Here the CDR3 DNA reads TGTGCCAGCAGGCGGGCCGGGGGGGACGAGCAGTACTTC. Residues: CASRRAGGDEQYF.

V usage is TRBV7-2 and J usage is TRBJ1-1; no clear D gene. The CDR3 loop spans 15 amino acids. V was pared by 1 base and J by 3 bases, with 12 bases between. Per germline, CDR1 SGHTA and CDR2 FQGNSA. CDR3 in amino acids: CASSLVASWDTEAFF. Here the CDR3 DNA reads TGTGCCAGCAGCTTAGTAGCGAGCTGGGACACTGAAGCTTTCTTT.

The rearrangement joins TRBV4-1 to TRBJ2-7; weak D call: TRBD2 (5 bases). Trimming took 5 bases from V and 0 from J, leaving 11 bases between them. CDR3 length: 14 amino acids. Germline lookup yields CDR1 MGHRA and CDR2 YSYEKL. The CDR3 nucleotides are TGCGCCAGCAGCTTCCTAGCTTCCTCCTACGAGCAGTACTTC. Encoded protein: CASSFLASSYEQYF.

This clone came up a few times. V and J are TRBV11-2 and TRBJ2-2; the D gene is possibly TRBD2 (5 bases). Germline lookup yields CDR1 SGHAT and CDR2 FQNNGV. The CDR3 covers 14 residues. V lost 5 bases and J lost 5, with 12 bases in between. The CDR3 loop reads CASSPAGQTGELFF. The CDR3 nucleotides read TGTGCCAGCAGCCCGGCGGGTCAGACCGGGGAGCTGTTTTTT.

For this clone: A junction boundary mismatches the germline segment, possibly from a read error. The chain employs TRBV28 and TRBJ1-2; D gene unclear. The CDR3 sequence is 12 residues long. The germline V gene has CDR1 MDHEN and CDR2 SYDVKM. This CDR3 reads CASRPPNYDYTF. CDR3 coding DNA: TGTGCCAGCAGACCCCCTAACTATGACTACACCTTC.

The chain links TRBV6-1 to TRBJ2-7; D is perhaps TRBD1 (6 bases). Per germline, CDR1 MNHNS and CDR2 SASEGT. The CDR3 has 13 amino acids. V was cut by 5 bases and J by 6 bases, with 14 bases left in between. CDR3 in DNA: TGTGCCAGCAGTTCCTGGGGGCTAACCGAGCAGTACTTC. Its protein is CASSSWGLTEQYF.

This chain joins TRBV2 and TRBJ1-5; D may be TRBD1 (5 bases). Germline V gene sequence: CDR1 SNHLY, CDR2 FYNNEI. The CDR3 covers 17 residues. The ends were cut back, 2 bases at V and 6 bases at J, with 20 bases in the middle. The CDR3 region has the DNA TGTGCCAGCAGTGAACCGGGGGGATCTCTTAAAGGTCAGCCCCAGCATTTT. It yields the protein CASSEPGGSLKGQPQHF.